Below are 17 T cell receptor beta chains sequenced from a single sample in a study of Graves' ophthalmopathy and Graves' hyperthyroidism. Transcripts of RNA were the source for amplifying TCR beta CDR3 regions. HTBI primers were employed in first-round RT-PCR, then a second-round multiplex PCR followed. TCRdb processed the multiplex PCR reads anew with MiXCR; each CDR3 protein has one entry. The table includes 52,000 or so distinct CDR3 sequences, about half detected once. Input material: peripheral blood. These receptors came from an adult woman with Graves' ophthalmopathy.

This clonotype was seen ten or more times. A much larger clonotype is one base distant, so this may be a read error. The chain recombines TRBV11-1 with TRBJ2-7; TRBD2 aligns across 11 bases. Germline V gives CDR1 SGHAT, CDR2 FQDESV (reference sequence). Trimming removed 4 bases from V and 2 bases from J; junction bases left unmatched: 7. This CDR3 has 16 residues. The CDR3 spells CASSSEGLAVAYEQYF. Written as DNA, the CDR3 is TGTGCCAGCAGCTCAGAGGGACTAGCGGTCGCCTACGAGCAGTACTTC.

V gene TRBV13 combines with J gene TRBJ2-1; no clear D. V was pared by 2 bases and J by 5 bases, with 7 bases between. The germline V gene encodes CDR1 PRHDT and CDR2 FYEKMQ (reference sequence). The CDR3 contains 13 residues. The CDR3 loop is CASSLSVNNEQFF. CDR3 nucleotide sequence: TGTGCCAGCAGCTTATCGGTCAACAATGAGCAGTTCTTC.

This clonotype has at least ten counts. V is TRBV5-6 and J is TRBJ1-2; possible D gene TRBD1, 5 bases. V dropped 4 bases and J dropped 2 bases, with 15 bases sitting between them. In germline, CDR1 is SGHDT, CDR2 YYEEEE. The CDR3 sequence is 15 residues long. The CDR3 region is CASSRTMGLNYGYTF. The CDR3 DNA is TGTGCCAGCAGCAGAACCATGGGGCTGAACTATGGCTACACCTTC.

This chain links TRBV7-2 with TRBJ2-7; TRBD1 agrees at 9 bases. CDR1 is SGHTA, CDR2 FQGNSA, per germline. J gave up 4 bases and V 6 bases, and 34 bases lay outside the gene matches. This CDR3 is 23 amino acids long. The CDR3 loop reads CASSSPGPTGGPFVRELLYEQYF. CDR3 coding DNA: TGTGCCAGCAGTTCCCCCGGACCGACAGGGGGGCCTTTTGTCAGGGAGCTCTTATACGAGCAGTACTTC.

To note about this clonotype: One end of the junction does not line up with germline, which may come from a read error. The chain joins TRBV3-1 to TRBJ1-5; 12 bases match TRBD1. The CDR3 sequence is 19 residues long. The germline V gene has CDR1 LGHDT and CDR2 YNNKEL (reference sequence). DNA of the CDR3: TGTGCCAGCTGCCAAGATATGGGCCCCGGGACAGGGGGCCGGCAGCCCCAGCATTTT. This codes for CASCQDMGPGTGGRQPQHF.

This clonotype was seen many times. The V call is TRBV6-5, the J call TRBJ2-7, with a weak D call TRBD1 (7 bases). V was trimmed by 6 bases and J by 9 bases, leaving 18 bases between them. Germline CDR1 MNHEY, CDR2 SVGAGI. This CDR3 region has 13 residues. The chain's CDR3 is CASRPEGARVQYF. CDR3 in DNA: TGTGCCAGCAGGCCGGAGGGGGCGCGTGTGCAGTACTTC.

Notes on this clonotype: With a much larger clone just one base away, this may be a read error. V and J are TRBV28 and TRBJ2-7, with 8 bases fitting TRBD1. Looked up from germline, CDR1 is MDHEN and CDR2 is SYDVKM. The CDR3 runs to 14 residues. With V trimmed by 6 bases and J by 3 bases, 7 bases remained unmatched. CDR3 nucleotide sequence: TGTGCCAGCAGATCGACAGGGGACAACTACGAGCAGTACTTC. It translates to CASRSTGDNYEQYF.

A remark on this clonotype: This is likely a read error, given that the CDR3 carries no conserved phenylalanine or tryptophan at its end. The chain couples TRBV7-3 to TRBJ2-7; 7 bases are shared with TRBD1. This CDR3 has 15 residues. V was clipped by 5 bases and J by 6 bases; unmatched bases: 13. The germline CDR1 and CDR2 sequences are SGHTA and FQGTGA. CDR3 in amino acids: CASSQDDRVGVEQYL. The CDR3 DNA sequence: TGTGCCAGCAGCCAAGATGACAGGGTAGGTGTCGAGCAGTACCTC.

This clonotype was seen many times. The chain has TRBV5-1 and TRBJ2-5, with a tentative D call TRBD2 (6 bases). The CDR3 runs to 13 residues. Trimming stripped 4 bases from V and 5 bases from J, with 12 bases between. Germline CDR1 and CDR2: SGHRS and YFSETQ. This chain's CDR3 is CASSTGGVETQYF. CDR3 coding DNA: TGCGCCAGCAGCACCGGCGGGGTGGAGACCCAGTACTTC.

The CDR3: CASRGSGRGGDIQYF. The CDR3 DNA reads as TGTGCCAGTAGGGGGAGCGGGAGGGGTGGTGACATTCAGTACTTC. The gene calls are TRBV19 and TRBJ2-4, with TRBD2 matching over 10 bases. Germline V lookup: CDR1 LNHDA, CDR2 SQIVND (reference sequence). V dropped 6 bases and J dropped 8; count of bases not matched to a gene: 10. This CDR3 is built from 15 residues.

The chain recombines TRBV20-1 with TRBJ2-5; D might be TRBD1 (6 bases). The germline CDR1 and CDR2 sequences are DFQATT and SNEGSKA (reference sequence). The CDR3 contains 14 residues. Trimming took 3 bases from V and 1 from J, leaving 12 bases between them. The chain's CDR3 is CSARATGTQETQYF. CDR3 bases: TGCAGTGCTAGGGCGACAGGAACCCAAGAGACCCAGTACTTC.

This clonotype was observed at least ten times. The chain is built from TRBV27 and TRBJ2-1, with 7 bases that match TRBD2. CDR1 is MNHEY, CDR2 SMNVEV, per germline (reference sequence). V shed 5 bases, J shed 3 bases, and the junction held 7 bases outside the gene matches. The CDR3 runs to 15 residues. In DNA, the CDR3 is TGTGCCAGCAGTACCGGGACTACCTTCTACAATGAGCAGTTCTTC. Translating gives CASSTGTTFYNEQFF.

This chain joins TRBV2 and TRBJ1-2, with TRBD1 as a possible D gene (5 bases). V was cut by 4 bases and J by 1 base, with 13 bases left in between. This CDR3 region has 15 residues. The germline V gene encodes CDR1 SNHLY and CDR2 FYNNEI. This CDR3 reads CASSGGVPINYGYTF. CDR3 DNA: TGTGCCAGCAGTGGGGGGGTGCCTATTAACTATGGCTACACCTTC.

This clonotype was counted once. This chain uses TRBV12-3 or TRBV12-4 with TRBJ2-3, with TRBD2 matching over 11 bases. V trimming: 4 bases; J trimming: 2 bases; junction bases outside the gene matches: 8. This CDR3 has 17 residues. The CDR3 sequence: CASSSQTSGKLTDTQYF. The CDR3 DNA reads TGTGCCAGCAGTTCGCAGACTAGCGGGAAACTCACAGATACGCAGTATTTT.

This clonotype has ten or more counts. The CDR3 DNA reads as TGTGCCAGCAGCTTAGTGGCTAGCTCGTATGAGCAGTACTTC. As protein: CASSLVASSYEQYF. This chain joins TRBV7-9 and TRBJ2-7; a possible D gene is TRBD2 (5 bases). This CDR3 has 14 residues. CDR1 SEHNR and CDR2 FQNEAQ come from the germline V gene (reference sequence). Trimming took off 1 base at V and 7 bases at J, with 14 bases between the two ends.

J is TRBJ1-2 and V is TRBV19; D remains ambiguous. The germline V and J ends were trimmed by 10 bases and 7 bases, with 16 bases remaining between them. The V gene's germline CDR1 is LNHDA and CDR2 SQIVND (reference sequence). The CDR3 contains 12 residues. The CDR3 is CATQRAGRGYTF. The CDR3 DNA reads TGTGCCACTCAACGGGCAGGACGTGGCTACACCTTC. Drawing the rest from reference TRBV19 and TRBJ1-2, the complete variable domain is DGGITQSPKYLFRKEGQNVTLSCEQNLNHDAMYWYRQDPGQGLRLIYYSQIVNDFQKGDIAEGYSVSREKKESFPLTVTSAQKNPTAFYLCATQRAGRGYTFGSGTRLTVV.

Ten or more counts support this clonotype. The chain carries TRBV6-1 and TRBJ2-1; 14 bases agree with TRBD2. Germline V CDR1 and CDR2: MNHNS, SASEGT. The junction had 10 bases not matched to a gene; V was cut back by 8 bases and J by 7 bases. CDR3 size: 16 residues. Here the CDR3 reads CASESGLAGDLNEQFF. In DNA, the CDR3 is TGTGCCAGCGAGTCGGGACTAGCGGGAGATCTGAATGAGCAGTTCTTC.